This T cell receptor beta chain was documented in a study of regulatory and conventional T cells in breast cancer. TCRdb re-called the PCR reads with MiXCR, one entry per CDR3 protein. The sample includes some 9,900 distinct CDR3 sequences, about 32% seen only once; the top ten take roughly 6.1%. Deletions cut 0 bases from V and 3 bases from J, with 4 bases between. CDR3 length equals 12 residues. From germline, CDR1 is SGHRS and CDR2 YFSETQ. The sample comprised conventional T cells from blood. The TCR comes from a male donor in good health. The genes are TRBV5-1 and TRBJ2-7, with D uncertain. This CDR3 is CASSLDFYEQYF. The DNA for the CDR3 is TGCGCCAGCAGCTTGGACTTCTACGAGCAGTACTTC.